A selection of T cell receptor beta chains follows, all from one sample in a study of blood T cell repertoires in COVID-19. This table comes from immunoSEQ multiplex PCR, and its TCRdb copy is limited to in-frame clones, with some not included. Here the sample spans 50,000 or so clones, roughly 84% being singletons. The sample comprised peripheral blood. Every receptor here comes from a man aged 45 to 65 with active COVID-19. CDR3s include the opening cysteine and the closing phenylalanine or tryptophan. The D gene is left open where the match is weak. The size field is filled for only some rows; it gives once, few, many or a size class.

cdr3_aa	cdr3_nt	v_call	d_call	j_call	clone_size	cdr3_length
CASKAERETDTQYF	TGTGCCAGCAAGGCCGAGCGGGAGACAGATACGCAGTATTTT	TRBV5-5	TRBD2	TRBJ2-3	.	14
CATSRDRRTGGETQYF	TGTGCCACCAGCAGAGATCGGAGGACAGGGGGCGAGACCCAGTACTTC	TRBV15	TRBD1	TRBJ2-5	once	16
CASSAPSGQYNEQFF	TGTGCCAGCAGCGCACCTAGCGGACAATACAATGAGCAGTTCTTC	TRBV7-9	TRBD2	TRBJ2-1	.	15
CASSQDTGRSHDRVKYGDGYTF	TGTGCCAGCAGCCAAGATACAGGCCGGTCCCATGACAGGGTCAAATATGGGGATGGCTACACCTTC	TRBV4-2	TRBD1	TRBJ1-2	.	22
CASSHRVLAGGPLTGELFF	TGCGCCAGCAGCCACCGGGTACTAGCGGGGGGGCCGCTTACCGGGGAGCTGTTTTTT	TRBV4-1	TRBD2	TRBJ2-2	.	19
CASSLDVSSEQYF	TGTGCCAGCAGCTTGGACGTTAGTTCCGAGCAGTACTTC	TRBV5-5	.	TRBJ2-7	.	13
CASSLGGNQYF	TGTGCCAGCAGTTTGGGCGGGAACCAGTATTTT	TRBV27	.	TRBJ2-3	.	11
CASSYADRGGYGYTF	TGTGCCAGCAGCTATGCAGACAGGGGGGGTTATGGCTACACCTTC	TRBV5-6	TRBD1	TRBJ1-2	.	15
CASSPQGQTYEQYF	TGTGCCAGCTCACCTCAGGGACAGACCTACGAGCAGTACTTC	TRBV18	TRBD1	TRBJ2-7	.	14
CASSPTGDYGYTF	TGTGCCAGCAGTCCCACAGGGGACTATGGCTACACCTTC	TRBV12-3/TRBV12-4	TRBD1	TRBJ1-2	.	13
CASSSPGGLADTQYF	TGTGCCAGCAGCTCGCCGGGGGGCTTGGCAGATACGCAGTATTTT	TRBV5-4	.	TRBJ2-3	.	15
CASSLGALGINQPQHF	TGTGCCAGCAGCTTGGGGGCCCTCGGGATCAATCAGCCCCAGCATTTT	TRBV7-9	.	TRBJ1-5	.	16
CASSKTGGNTEAFF	TGTGCCAGTAGTAAGACAGGGGGGAACACTGAAGCTTTCTTT	TRBV19	TRBD1	TRBJ1-1	once	14
CASSSLVGPGELFF	TGTGCCAGCAGCTCCCTCGTGGGGCCCGGGGAGCTGTTTTTT	TRBV11-2	.	TRBJ2-2	.	14
CASSTGQNYGYTF	TGTGCCAGCAGCACCGGACAGAACTATGGCTACACCTTC	TRBV6-5	.	TRBJ1-2	.	13
CASNLQGSDEQFF	TGTGCCAGCAACTTACAGGGAAGTGATGAGCAGTTCTTC	TRBV12-3/TRBV12-4	.	TRBJ2-1	.	13
CASSQGTGEKNSPLHF	TGCGCCAGCAGCCAAGGGACAGGGGAGAAAAATTCACCCCTCCACTTT	TRBV4-3	TRBD1	TRBJ1-6	.	16